These 31 T cell receptor beta chains came from one sample sequenced in a study of cytomegalovirus exposure and HLA in healthy donors. PCR primers comprised 60 Vbeta and 13 Jbeta primers. Produced via immunoSEQ multiplex PCR; TCRdb's table is partial and in-frame only. This sample has about 160,000 clones; around 80% occur once, and the top ten carry under 2.5%. Sequencing used PBMCs. Source of these receptors: a man between 40 and 49 years old in good health and CMV-seronegative.

This sequence joins TRBV7-2 and TRBJ2-5; TRBD2 matches 7 bases. The DNA end lines up better with TRBJ2-7; the J call may be wrong. The CDR3 has 13 amino acids. Germline CDR1 SGHTA, CDR2 FQGNSA. The CDR3 nucleotides are TGTGCCAGCAGCTGGACTAGTTCCTACGAGCAGTACTTC. This encodes CASSWTSSYEQYF.

This chain connects TRBV6-1 to TRBJ1-3; D possibly corresponds to TRBD1 (6 bases). This CDR3 spans 16 amino acids. CDR1 and CDR2 from the germline V gene are MNHNS and SASEGT. V was clipped by 3 bases and J by 3 bases, with 15 bases between them. CDR3 sequence: CASSDAGTRVGNTIYF. In DNA, the CDR3 is TGTGCCAGCAGTGATGCCGGGACAAGGGTTGGAAACACCATATATTTT.

This clone showed up just a few times. V is TRBV30 and J is TRBJ1-2; possible D gene TRBD1, 5 bases. The CDR3 runs to 13 residues. Germline assignment: CDR1 GTSNPN and CDR2 SVGIG (reference sequence). V was trimmed by 2 bases and J by 6 bases, leaving 13 bases between them. CDR3 sequence (DNA): TGTGCCTGGAGTACAGGATTCCTCCATGGCTACACCTTC. Translation gives CAWSTGFLHGYTF.

As for this clone: The junction differs from germline at one of its ends, possibly a read error. The chain employs TRBV7-9 and TRBJ2-5; 7 bases fit TRBD1. CDR1 is SEHNR and CDR2 is FQNEAQ in the germline V gene (reference sequence). The CDR3 is made up of 16 amino acids. In DNA form, the CDR3 reads TGTTCCAGCTTCCCACTTCACACAGGGGCCCAAGAGACCCAGTACTTC. This gives the protein CSSFPLHTGAQETQYF.

V gene TRBV6-5 combines with J gene TRBJ1-1, with D possibly TRBD1 on 5 matching bases. The CDR3 runs to 13 residues. V was shortened by 6 bases and J by 5 bases, with 13 bases between the two germline ends. From germline, CDR1 is MNHEY and CDR2 SVGAGI. This CDR3 reads CASSRLGGTEAFF. CDR3 DNA sequence: TGTGCCAGCAGCCGGCTGGGGGGAACTGAAGCTTTCTTT.

V and J are TRBV6-4 and TRBJ2-2; 7 nucleotides align to TRBD1. This CDR3 has 13 amino acids. The germline gives CDR1 MRHNA, CDR2 SNTAGT. With 5 bases clipped from V and 5 bases from J, the junction kept 2 bases outside the gene matches. CDR3 DNA sequence: TGTGCCAGCAGTCGACAGGGAACCGGGGAGCTGTTTTTT. Translation: CASSRQGTGELFF.

The rearrangement joins TRBV28 to TRBJ1-2; D not resolved. The ends were cut back, 6 bases at V and 5 bases at J, with 7 bases in the middle. This CDR3 region has 11 residues. Germline CDR1 and CDR2: MDHEN and SYDVKM. The DNA of the CDR3 is TGTGCCAGCAGCCTTAAATATGGCTACACCTTC. Its translation: CASSLKYGYTF.

The chain couples TRBV5-5 to TRBJ1-1; D remains ambiguous. The CDR3 sequence is 16 residues long. The V gene's germline CDR1 is SGHKS and CDR2 YYEKEE (reference sequence). Trimming removed 0 bases from V and 0 bases from J, with 12 bases in between. CDR3 residues: CASSLVPTDLNTEAFF. The CDR3 region has the DNA TGTGCCAGCAGCTTGGTCCCTACAGATCTGAACACTGAAGCTTTCTTT.

The rearrangement joins TRBV10-2 to TRBJ2-5, with 11 bases lining up with TRBD1. Germline V CDR1 and CDR2: WSHSY, SAAADI. The ends lost 6 bases at V and 5 bases at J; junction bases unmatched: 8. This CDR3 has 15 amino acids. The CDR3 coding sequence is TGCGCCAGCAGCTCTCCAGGGACAGGGGGGGAGACCCAGTACTTC. Its translation: CASSSPGTGGETQYF.

The chain employs TRBV7-6 and TRBJ1-1; tentatively, D is TRBD1 (6 bases). Germline V gene lookup returns CDR1 SGHVS and CDR2 FNYEAQ. Trimming removed 4 bases at V and 2 bases at J, with 8 bases between. There are 13 residues in the CDR3. CDR3 bases: TGTGCCAGCAGCTCCAGGGGAAACACTGAAGCTTTCTTT. Translating gives CASSSRGNTEAFF.

The table lists this clone with a few counts. The chain joins TRBV11-2 to TRBJ1-4; 9 bases line up with TRBD1. The CDR3 is made up of 15 amino acids. The trim removed 4 bases at V and 8 bases at J, leaving 8 bases unmatched. Germline V lookup: CDR1 SGHAT, CDR2 FQNNGV. The CDR3 loop reads CASSSNRGLGEKLFF. The CDR3 DNA reads TGTGCCAGCAGCTCGAACAGGGGGCTAGGGGAAAAACTGTTTTTT.

This clone was detected only a few times. In nucleotides, the CDR3 is TGTGCCAGTGGAGGGGGCGCCGGATATGGCTACACCTTC. The encoded protein is CASGGGAGYGYTF. This chain uses TRBV10-3 with TRBJ1-2; 7 nucleotides agree with TRBD1. This CDR3 contains 13 residues. After removal of 10 bases from V and 5 bases from J, the junction contained 10 bases not matched to a gene. Germline lookup yields CDR1 ENHRY and CDR2 SYGVKD.

This clone was detected a few times. The chain couples TRBV11-2 to TRBJ2-1; TRBD2 aligns across 7 bases. The J segment lost 5 bases and the V segment lost 1 base, leaving 2 bases of the junction unmatched. The germline V gene encodes CDR1 SGHAT and CDR2 FQNNGV. The CDR3 length is 14 residues. The CDR3 here is CASSLGLADNEQFF. The CDR3 nucleotides are TGTGCCAGCAGCTTAGGCCTAGCGGACAATGAGCAGTTCTTC. The full variable domain, its missing parts supplied by reference TRBV11-2 and TRBJ2-1, is EAGVAQSPRYKIIEKRQSVAFWCNPISGHATLYWYQQILGQGPKLLIQFQNNGVVDDSQLPKDRFSAERLKGVDSTLKIQPAKLEDSAVYLCASSLGLADNEQFFGPGTRLTVL.

The table lists this clone with a few counts. This chain links TRBV4-2 with TRBJ2-1, with 7 bases fitting TRBD2. The germline CDR1 and CDR2 sequences are LGHNA and YNFKEQ. Losses at the gene ends were 5 bases for V and 8 bases for J; bases not matched to a gene: 12. The CDR3 spans 15 residues. The CDR3: CASSFLDSGGDEQFF. The CDR3 nucleotides read TGTGCCAGCAGCTTTTTAGATAGTGGGGGGGATGAGCAGTTCTTC.

The rearrangement uses TRBV28 and TRBJ2-7, with TRBD1 as a possible D gene (5 bases). Per the germline V gene, CDR1 is MDHEN and CDR2 is SYDVKM. V lost 7 bases and J lost 2, with 15 bases in between. CDR3 length: 14 residues. CDR3 bases: TGTGCCAGCACCGGACGACAGTACACCTACGAGCAGTACTTC. As protein: CASTGRQYTYEQYF.

This chain connects TRBV6-4 to TRBJ2-1; 8 nucleotides agree with TRBD1. The J segment lost 4 bases and the V segment lost 8 bases, leaving 7 bases of the junction unmatched. Germline V gene data show CDR1 as MRHNA and CDR2 as SNTAGT. The CDR3 length is 14 residues. The CDR3 nucleotides read TGTGCCAGCCACCCGACAGGGGAGTACAATGAGCAGTTCTTC. Translation gives CASHPTGEYNEQFF.

J is TRBJ1-2 and V is TRBV19; possibly TRBD1 for D (6 bases). Germline V gene data show CDR1 as LNHDA and CDR2 as SQIVND (reference sequence). CDR3 length: 15 amino acids. The V end lost 5 bases, the J end lost 2 bases, and 15 bases lay between the germline ends. The DNA of the CDR3 is TGTGCCAGTAGTCTCCGGGGCAGGGGAAACTATGGCTACACCTTC. Translating it yields CASSLRGRGNYGYTF.

V is TRBV21-1 and J is TRBJ2-7; the D call TRBD2 from the table was never checked on the DNA. TRBV21-1 represents a pseudogene. This CDR3 has 21 residues. The CDR3 DNA sequence: TGTGCCAGCAGCAAAGATCAGGGCAGTCCGGGACTAGCGGGAGTCCCCGGCGAGCAGTACTTC. It codes for CASSKDQGSPGLAGVPGEQYF.

This sequence joins TRBV23-1 and TRBJ1-5; tentative D call: TRBD1 (5 bases). TRBV23-1 is assigned to the ORF class and has an uncertain function. The CDR3 runs 18 residues. Trimming took 7 bases from V and 5 from J, leaving 27 bases between them. CDR3 amino acids: CASTEMQLWGVGYQPQHF. Here the CDR3 DNA reads TGCGCCAGCACCGAAATGCAGTTGTGGGGGGTGGGGTATCAGCCCCAGCATTTT.

DNA of the CDR3: TGTGCCAGCAGTTTGTACGGGAGCTCCTACGAGCAGTACTTC. It yields the protein CASSLYGSSYEQYF. This rearrangement joins TRBV27 to TRBJ2-7, with a possible D match to TRBD2 (6 bases). CDR1 is MNHEY and CDR2 is SMNVEV in the germline V gene (reference sequence). This CDR3 is built from 14 residues. V lost 3 bases and J 0 bases, leaving 9 bases between the germline ends.

The gene calls are TRBV18 and TRBJ2-1, with 8 bases that match TRBD2. Trimming took 2 bases from V and 0 from J; bases not matched to a gene: 12. CDR3 length: 19 amino acids. The germline CDR1 and CDR2 sequences are KGHSH and LQKENI. The DNA for the CDR3 is TGTGCCAGCTCACCAAAATTCGGACTAGCAGACAGCTCCTACAATGAGCAGTTCTTC. Translated, it gives CASSPKFGLADSSYNEQFF.

This clone was counted a few times. The chain links TRBV29-1 to TRBJ1-3; D uncertain. The CDR3 is 12 amino acids. Germline V lookup: CDR1 SQVTM, CDR2 ANQGSEA. V was trimmed by 0 bases and J by 4 bases, leaving 4 bases between them. Here the CDR3 DNA reads TGCAGCGTTGAAGATCGGGGAAACACCATATATTTT. It encodes CSVEDRGNTIYF.

The rearrangement links TRBV9 to TRBJ2-1; 9 nucleotides align to TRBD2. CDR1 is SGDLS and CDR2 is YYNGEE in the germline V gene. CDR3 length: 16 amino acids. V lost 1 base, J lost 6 bases, and 8 bases stayed unmatched. CDR3: CASSVRLASGTNEQFF. In DNA form, the CDR3 reads TGTGCCAGCAGCGTAAGGTTGGCTAGCGGGACCAATGAGCAGTTCTTC.

The chain joins TRBV5-4 to TRBJ2-7, with TRBD2 as a possible D gene (6 bases). V lost 3 bases and J 1 base, leaving 11 bases between the germline ends. CDR1 SGHNT and CDR2 YYREEE come from the germline V gene (reference sequence). This CDR3 has 14 residues. In DNA form, the CDR3 reads TGTGCCAGCAGCTCCAAGGGAGGTTCCTACGAGCAGTACTTC. This translates into CASSSKGGSYEQYF.

CDR3 nucleotide sequence: TGTGCCAGCAGCTTACGGGACTTCAATGAGCAGTTCTTC. This encodes CASSLRDFNEQFF. This chain connects TRBV7-2 to TRBJ2-1; the D gene is possibly TRBD2 (6 bases). This CDR3 has 13 amino acids. The ends were cut back, 2 bases at V and 6 bases at J, with 8 bases in the middle. CDR1 is SGHTA, CDR2 FQGNSA, per germline. Full variable domain (outside the CDR3, taken from reference TRBV7-2 and TRBJ2-1): GAGVSQSPSNKVTEKGKDVELRCDPISGHTALYWYRQSLGQGLEFLIYFQGNSAPDKSGLPSDRFSAERTGGSVSTLTIQRTQQEDSAVYLCASSLRDFNEQFFGPGTRLTVL.

The chain carries TRBV5-1 and TRBJ2-7, with D possibly being TRBD2 (5 bases). Germline V gene sequence: CDR1 SGHRS, CDR2 YFSETQ. The CDR3 sequence is 14 residues long. Trimming took 3 bases from V and 4 from J, leaving 14 bases between them. The DNA of the CDR3 is TGCGCCAGCAGCTCCACCGGACTCCTTTACGAGCAGTACTTC. Residues: CASSSTGLLYEQYF.

This clone is large within its sample. The genes are TRBV6-4 and TRBJ2-1; no clear D. Germline V gives CDR1 MRHNA, CDR2 SNTAGT. Trimming cost V 9 bases and J 0 bases, with 18 bases left between them. The CDR3 has 16 residues. CDR3 in DNA: TGTGCCAGTTCACCCTCAGGCGAACACTCCTACAATGAGCAGTTCTTC. Its translation is CASSPSGEHSYNEQFF.

This chain connects TRBV4-2 to TRBJ2-3; possibly TRBD1 for D (5 bases). CDR1 and CDR2 from the germline V gene are LGHNA and YNFKEQ. The CDR3 spans 14 residues. The V and J ends lost 0 bases and 8 bases respectively, with 12 bases between them. CDR3: CASSQDTGRGTQYF. The DNA for the CDR3 is TGTGCCAGCAGCCAAGATACGGGTAGGGGTACGCAGTATTTT.

This chain joins TRBV7-2 and TRBJ2-3, with D possibly matching TRBD2 (5 bases). The germline V gene encodes CDR1 SGHTA and CDR2 FQGNSA. The CDR3 sequence is 15 residues long. V was shortened by 2 bases and J by 4 bases, with 13 bases between the two germline ends. In DNA form, the CDR3 reads TGTGCCAGCAGCTTATCGTATCGGCGGGCAGATACGCAGTATTTT. Translating gives CASSLSYRRADTQYF.

J is TRBJ1-1 and V is TRBV5-6; TRBD1 matches 9 bases. Germline CDR1 reads SGHDT; CDR2 reads YYEEEE. V was pared by 1 base and J by 4 bases, with 11 bases of the junction left unmatched. The CDR3 contains 17 residues. The CDR3 DNA sequence: TGTGCCAGCAGCTTGTTCTTTACCGGGACAGGGATCACTGAAGCTTTCTTT. It is translated as CASSLFFTGTGITEAFF.

CDR3: CASSSSGRAHEQYF. The CDR3 DNA is TGTGCCAGTAGTAGTAGCGGGAGAGCTCATGAGCAGTACTTC. The chain links TRBV19 to TRBJ2-7; 9 nucleotides agree with TRBD2. The germline gives CDR1 LNHDA, CDR2 SQIVND (reference sequence). The CDR3 has 14 residues. V lost 4 bases to trimming and J lost 7 bases; unmatched junction nucleotides: 8. Supplemented by reference TRBV19 and TRBJ2-7, the full variable domain reads DGGITQSPKYLFRKEGQNVTLSCEQNLNHDAMYWYRQDPGQGLRLIYYSQIVNDFQKGDIAEGYSVSREKKESFPLTVTSAQKNPTAFYLCASSSSGRAHEQYFGPGTRLTVT.